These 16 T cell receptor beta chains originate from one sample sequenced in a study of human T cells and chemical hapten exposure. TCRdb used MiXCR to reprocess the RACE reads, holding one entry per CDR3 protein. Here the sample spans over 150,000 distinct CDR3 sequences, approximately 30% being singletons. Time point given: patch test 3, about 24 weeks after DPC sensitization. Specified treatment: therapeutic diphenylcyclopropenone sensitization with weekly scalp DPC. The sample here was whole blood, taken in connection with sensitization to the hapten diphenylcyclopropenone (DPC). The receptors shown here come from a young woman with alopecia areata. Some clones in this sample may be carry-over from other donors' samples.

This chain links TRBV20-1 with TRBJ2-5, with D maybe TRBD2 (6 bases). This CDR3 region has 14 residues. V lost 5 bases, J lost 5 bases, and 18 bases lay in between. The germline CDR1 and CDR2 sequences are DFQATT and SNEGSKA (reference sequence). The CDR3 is CSAPPGGNGETQYF. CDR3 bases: TGCAGTGCTCCCCCCGGGGGAAATGGGGAGACCCAGTACTTC.

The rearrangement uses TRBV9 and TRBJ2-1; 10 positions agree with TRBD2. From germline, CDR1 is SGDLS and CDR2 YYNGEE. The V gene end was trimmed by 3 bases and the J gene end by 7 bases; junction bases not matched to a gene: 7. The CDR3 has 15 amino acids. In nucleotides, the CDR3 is TGTGCCAGCAGCGGGGAGCGGGGGGGCGGAAATGAGCAGTTCTTC. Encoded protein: CASSGERGGGNEQFF.

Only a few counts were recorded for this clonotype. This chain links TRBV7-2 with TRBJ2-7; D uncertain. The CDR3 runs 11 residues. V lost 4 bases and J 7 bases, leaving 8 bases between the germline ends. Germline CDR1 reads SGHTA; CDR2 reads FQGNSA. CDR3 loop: CASSSSREQYF. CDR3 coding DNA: TGTGCCAGCAGCTCAAGTCGTGAGCAGTACTTC.

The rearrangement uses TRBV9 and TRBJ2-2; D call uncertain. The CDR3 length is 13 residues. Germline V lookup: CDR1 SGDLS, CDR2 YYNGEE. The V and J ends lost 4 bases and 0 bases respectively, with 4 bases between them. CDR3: CASSYTNTGELFF. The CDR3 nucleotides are TGTGCCAGCAGCTACACGAACACCGGGGAGCTGTTTTTT.

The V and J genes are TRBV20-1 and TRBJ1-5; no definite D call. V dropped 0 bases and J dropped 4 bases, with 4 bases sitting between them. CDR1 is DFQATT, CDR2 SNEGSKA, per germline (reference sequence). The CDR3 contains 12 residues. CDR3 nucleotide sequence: TGCAGTGCTAGAGATCGAAATCAGCCCCAGCATTTT. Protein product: CSARDRNQPQHF.

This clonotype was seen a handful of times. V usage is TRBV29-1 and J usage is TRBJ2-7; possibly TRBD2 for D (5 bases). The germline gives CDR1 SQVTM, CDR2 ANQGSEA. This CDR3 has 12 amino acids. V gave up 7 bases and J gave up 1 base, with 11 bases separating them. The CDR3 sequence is CSGRSGSYEQYF. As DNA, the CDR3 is TGCAGCGGCCGCTCGGGGTCCTACGAGCAGTACTTC.

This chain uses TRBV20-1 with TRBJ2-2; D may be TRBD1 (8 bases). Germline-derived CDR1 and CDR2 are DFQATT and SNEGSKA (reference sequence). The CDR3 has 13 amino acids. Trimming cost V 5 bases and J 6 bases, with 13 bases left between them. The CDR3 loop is CSARTGRAGELFF. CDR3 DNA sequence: TGCAGTGCTCGGACAGGGAGGGCCGGGGAGCTGTTTTTT.

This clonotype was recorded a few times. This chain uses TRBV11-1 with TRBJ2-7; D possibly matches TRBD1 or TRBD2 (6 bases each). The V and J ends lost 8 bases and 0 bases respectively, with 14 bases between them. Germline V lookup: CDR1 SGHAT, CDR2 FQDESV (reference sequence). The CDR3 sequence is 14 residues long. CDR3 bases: TGTGCCAGCTGGCGGGACACGAACTCCTACGAGCAGTACTTC. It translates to CASWRDTNSYEQYF.

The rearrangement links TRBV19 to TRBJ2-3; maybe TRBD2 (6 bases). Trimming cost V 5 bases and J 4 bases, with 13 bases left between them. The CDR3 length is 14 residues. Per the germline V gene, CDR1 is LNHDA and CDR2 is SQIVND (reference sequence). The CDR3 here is CASSSGLISDTQYF. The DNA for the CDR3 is TGTGCCAGTAGTTCGGGACTGATTTCAGATACGCAGTATTTT.

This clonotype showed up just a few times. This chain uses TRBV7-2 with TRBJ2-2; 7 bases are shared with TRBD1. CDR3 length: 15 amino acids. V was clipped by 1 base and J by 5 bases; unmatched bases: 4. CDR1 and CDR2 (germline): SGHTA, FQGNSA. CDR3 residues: CASSLDRTGTGELFF. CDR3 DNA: TGTGCCAGCAGCTTAGATAGGACAGGAACCGGGGAGCTGTTTTTT.

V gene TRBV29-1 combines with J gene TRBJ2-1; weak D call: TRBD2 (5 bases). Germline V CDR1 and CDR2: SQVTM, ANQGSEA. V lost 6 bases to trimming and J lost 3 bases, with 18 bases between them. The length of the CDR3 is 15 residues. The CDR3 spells CSVGKADRIYNEQFF. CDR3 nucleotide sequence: TGCAGCGTAGGAAAAGCGGACCGGATCTACAATGAGCAGTTCTTC.

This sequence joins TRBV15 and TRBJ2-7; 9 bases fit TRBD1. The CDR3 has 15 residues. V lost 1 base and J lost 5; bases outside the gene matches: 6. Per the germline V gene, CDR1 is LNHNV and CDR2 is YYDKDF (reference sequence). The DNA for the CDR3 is TGTGCCACCAGCAGAGCGGGACAGGGAGGCGACGAGCAGTACTTC. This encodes CATSRAGQGGDEQYF.

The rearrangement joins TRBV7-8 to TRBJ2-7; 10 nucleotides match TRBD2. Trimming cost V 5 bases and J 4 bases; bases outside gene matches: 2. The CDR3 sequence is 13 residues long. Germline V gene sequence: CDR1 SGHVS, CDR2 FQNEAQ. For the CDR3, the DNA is TGTGCCAGCAGCAGTAGCGGGGGGTACGAGCAGTACTTC. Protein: CASSSSGGYEQYF.

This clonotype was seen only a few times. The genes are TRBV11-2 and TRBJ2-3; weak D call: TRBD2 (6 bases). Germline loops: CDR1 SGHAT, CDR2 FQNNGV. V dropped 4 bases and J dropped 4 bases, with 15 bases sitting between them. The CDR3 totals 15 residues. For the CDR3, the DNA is TGTGCCAGCAGCTACCGGGAGAACGGCGCAGATACGCAGTATTTT. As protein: CASSYRENGADTQYF.

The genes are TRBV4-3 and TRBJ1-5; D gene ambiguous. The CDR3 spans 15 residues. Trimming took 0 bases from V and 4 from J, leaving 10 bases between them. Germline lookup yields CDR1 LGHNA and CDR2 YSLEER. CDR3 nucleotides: TGCGCCAGCAGCCAAGAGAGCGCGACGAATCAGCCCCAGCATTTT. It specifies CASSQESATNQPQHF.

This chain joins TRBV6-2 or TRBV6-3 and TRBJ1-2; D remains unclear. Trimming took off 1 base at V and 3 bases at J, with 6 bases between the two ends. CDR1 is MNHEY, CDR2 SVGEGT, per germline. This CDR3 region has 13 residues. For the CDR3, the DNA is TGTGCCAGCAGTTACTTGCAGGACTATGGCTACACCTTC. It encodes CASSYLQDYGYTF.